This T cell receptor beta chain is drawn from a study of regulatory T cells in long-lasting Graves disease. Overall study context: Antithyroid drug use was under 3 months in newly diagnosed Graves' patients.

Time point specified: newly diagnosed GD, antithyroid drugs for less than 3 months. There was RNA extracted from PBMCs, and the TCR library was made from it. Both iRepertoire HTBI primers and Arm-PCR of CDR3 regions were used to build the TCR beta libraries. Each CDR3 protein is one row after TCRdb ran MiXCR on the multiplex PCR reads. In the table there are some 230,000 distinct CDR3 sequences, about 17% of which are singletons. The germline V gene has CDR1 SGHRS and CDR2 YFSETQ. Trimming removed 4 bases at V and 4 bases at J, with 14 bases between. This CDR3 is 14 amino acids long. This specimen was peripheral blood mononuclear cells (PBMCs), taken at new diagnosis, from a patient treated with antithyroid drugs. The receptor comes from a female donor with Graves disease. The V and J genes are TRBV5-1 and TRBJ1-1; possible D gene TRBD1, 6 bases. CDR3 sequence reads: CASSGTGFVTEAFF. The CDR3 coding sequence is TGCGCCAGCAGCGGAACAGGGTTCGTCACTGAAGCTTTCTTT.